These T cell receptor beta chains were read from a single sample in a study of beta chain features in type 1 diabetes. TCRdb keeps only in-frame clones here, not all; method: immunoSEQ multiplex PCR. The repertoire consists of 150,000 to 200,000 clones, with about 63% occurring once and the leading ten covering approximately 0.09%. The sequenced material came from naive CD4+ T cells from blood. Receptors originate from a man younger than 45 with type 1 diabetes. Both conserved end residues are part of each CDR3. Fields, in order: D gene, V gene, clone size, J gene, CDR3 DNA, CDR3 protein. The D gene is left open where the match is weak. Not all rows give a size; the values are once, few, many and, for expanded clones, a class.

TRBD1,TRBV29-1,once,TRBJ1-1,TGCAGCGTGGACAGGGGCACTGAAGCTTTCTTT,CSVDRGTEAFF
.,TRBV19,few,TRBJ2-4,TGTGCCAGTAGTATATTAGGAGCCAAAAACATTCAGTACTTC,CASSILGAKNIQYF
.,TRBV14,.,TRBJ2-5,TGTGCCAGCAGCCAAGCGTTTAGGGCGGAGACCCAGTACTTC,CASSQAFRAETQYF
.,TRBV13,few,TRBJ2-7,TGTGCCAGCAGCTCCGACTACGAGCAGTACTTC,CASSSDYEQYF
.,TRBV29-1,few,TRBJ2-5,TGCAGCGTTGGGGCCGGGACCACAGAGACCCAGTACTTC,CSVGAGTTETQYF
.,TRBV7-9,few,TRBJ2-1,TGTGCCAGCAGCTTGCTTGTGCTAGACTACAATGAGCAGTTCTTC,CASSLLVLDYNEQFF
.,TRBV25-1,once,TRBJ1-2,TGTGCCAGCAGTGCCAACCAGGGTGGGGGCTACACCTTC,CASSANQGGGYTF
.,TRBV7-2,.,TRBJ2-5,TGTGCCAGCAGCCACGGCCAGGGGGGTGAAGAGACCCAGTACTTC,CASSHGQGGEETQYF
.,TRBV23-1,.,TRBJ2-7,TGCGCCAGCACCCCGGCCCCAAGCGAGCAGTACTTC,CASTPAPSEQYF
TRBD2,TRBV7-2,.,TRBJ2-3,TGTGCCAGCAGGATAGCGGGGGCCCGCACAGATACGCAGTATTTT,CASRIAGARTDTQYF
.,TRBV25-1,.,TRBJ1-5,TGTGCCAGCCGTACGGCGGGGCAGCCCCAGCATTTT,CASRTAGQPQHF
.,TRBV29-1,.,TRBJ1-2,TGCAGCGTTGGGTACCTAGCTAACTATGGCTACACCTTC,CSVGYLANYGYTF
.,TRBV9,.,TRBJ1-4,TGTGCCAGCAGCGTAGGGCCCCCAGGGTCCGGTGAAAAACTGTTTTTT,CASSVGPPGSGEKLFF
.,TRBV20-1,few,TRBJ1-1,TGCAGTGCCAAATCGAACACTGAAGCTTTCTTT,CSAKSNTEAFF
.,TRBV30,once,TRBJ2-5,TGTGCCTGGAGGGCTGGACAGTGGGAGGACAATGAGACCCAGTACTTC,CAWRAGQWEDNETQYF
.,TRBV28,.,TRBJ2-3,TGTGCCAGCAGAACGGGGGCCCCCCGCACAGATACGCAGTATTTT,CASRTGAPRTDTQYF
.,TRBV5-1,.,TRBJ2-1,TGCGCCAGCAGCTTAAACCCGGGACCGGGCAATGAGCAGTTCTTC,CASSLNPGPGNEQFF
.,TRBV30,few,TRBJ2-3,TGTGCCTGGAGTGTCCGGGGGCCGGCAGATACGCAGTATTTT,CAWSVRGPADTQYF
TRBD1,TRBV4-1,.,TRBJ2-7,TGCGCCAGCAGCCATGGACAGGGGCTCTCCTACGAGCAGTACTTC,CASSHGQGLSYEQYF
.,TRBV6-5,once,TRBJ2-5,TGTGCCAGCAGTACGGGACACTCGGAAGAGACCCAGTACTTC,CASSTGHSEETQYF
.,TRBV25-1,few,TRBJ2-1,TGTGCCACGGGGGCTATACAAAACAATGAGCAGTTCTTC,CATGAIQNNEQFF
.,TRBV13,few,TRBJ2-3,TGTGCCAGCAGCCCCCTTCGCGGGGCGTCAGATACGCAGTATTTT,CASSPLRGASDTQYF
.,TRBV10-3,.,TRBJ2-6,TGTGCCATCAGTGCAGGCCCTCAAGCCAACGTCCTGACTTTC,CAISAGPQANVLTF
.,TRBV7-9,.,TRBJ1-1,TGTGCCAGCAGCTTGGCAGCCTCTGAAGCTTTCTTT,CASSLAASEAFF
TRBD2,TRBV30,few,TRBJ2-5,TGTGCCTGGAGTGTTTCGAGGACTAGGGGAAAAGAGACCCAGTACTTC,CAWSVSRTRGKETQYF
.,TRBV7-2,.,TRBJ1-2,TGTGCCAGCAGCTTAGTGGCCGACGCTGACTACACCTTC,CASSLVADADYTF
TRBD1,TRBV28,few,TRBJ2-7,TGTGCCAGCTCCCGTGAGGGACAGGGATACGAGCAGTACTTC,CASSREGQGYEQYF
TRBD2,TRBV18,.,TRBJ2-7,TGTGCCAGCTCACTCATACCCTCCAGCGGGGGCCCCTACGAGCAGTACTTC,CASSLIPSSGGPYEQYF
TRBD1,TRBV30,few,TRBJ2-7,TGTGCCTGGAGTGCGGACAGGGGGTTATACGAGCAGTACTTC,CAWSADRGLYEQYF
.,TRBV4-3,few,TRBJ1-2,TGCGCCAGCAGCCAAGACAGAGTCTATGGCTACACCTTC,CASSQDRVYGYTF
.,TRBV5-1,.,TRBJ2-1,TGCGCCAGCAGCTTGCAGGTGTCGGACAGCCGTGAGCAGTTCTTC,CASSLQVSDSREQFF
.,TRBV7-9,.,TRBJ1-6,TGTGCCAGCAGCCTGGACGGCCTTGTGGCCCTCCACTTT,CASSLDGLVALHF
.,TRBV2,few,TRBJ2-5,TGTGCCAGCAGTGAGGAAGAGACCCAGTACTTC,CASSEEETQYF
TRBD2,TRBV18,few,TRBJ2-1,TGTGCCAGCTCACCTGGACTAGACAATGAGCAGTTCTTC,CASSPGLDNEQFF
.,TRBV29-1,.,TRBJ2-5,TGCAGCGTTGAAGATCTATCGGGGCAAGAGACCCAGTACTTC,CSVEDLSGQETQYF
.,TRBV20-1,.,TRBJ2-5,TGCAGCTCAGAACGGCGAGAGACCCAGTACTTC,CSSERRETQYF
TRBD1,TRBV29-1,few,TRBJ2-5,TGCAGCGTTGAAGGACAGGGTTTAAGAGGGACCCAGTACTTC,CSVEGQGLRGTQYF
TRBD1,TRBV6-5,.,TRBJ2-1,TGTGCCAGCAGTTCCACACCGACAGGGTCGCGTGAGCAGTTCTTC,CASSSTPTGSREQFF
.,TRBV30,.,TRBJ1-4,TGTGCCTGGAGTGTACAGGAGTGGCCAAAACTGTTTTTT,CAWSVQEWPKLFF
.,TRBV12-2,few,TRBJ1-1,TGTGCAAGTCGATTACTGGGGCCCAGGGTGCCTGAAGCTTTCTTT,CASRLLGPRVPEAFF
.,TRBV29-1,few,TRBJ2-5,TGCAGCGTTGGCTTTGGAGGCCAAGAGACCCAGTACTTC,CSVGFGGQETQYF
.,TRBV27,few,TRBJ2-7,TGTGCCAGCGGAGACCGGGCCCCTCATAGGAAGCAGTACTTC,CASGDRAPHRKQYF
.,TRBV18,.,TRBJ2-3,TGTGCCAGCTCACCGGAGGATACGCAGTATTTT,CASSPEDTQYF
.,TRBV4-3,few,TRBJ2-2,TGCGCCAGCAGCCATGGGATTAACACCGGGGAGCTGTTTTTT,CASSHGINTGELFF
.,TRBV25-1,.,TRBJ2-7,TGTGCCAGCAGTGAATGGACCGTGGACAAGCGTTACGAGCAGTACTTC,CASSEWTVDKRYEQYF
.,TRBV27,few,TRBJ2-7,TGTGCCAGCAGTTTATCGGTGCCCTACGAGCAGTACTTC,CASSLSVPYEQYF
TRBD1,TRBV9,.,TRBJ2-3,TGTGCCAGCAGCGTAGCCCATACCGGGACAGGGTCTAGCACAGATACGCAGTATTTT,CASSVAHTGTGSSTDTQYF
.,TRBV25-1,.,TRBJ1-4,TGTGCCAGCAACGGGGATGGGGGCCTTGAAAAACTGTTTTTT,CASNGDGGLEKLFF
TRBD1,TRBV5-1,.,TRBJ2-1,TGCGCCAGCAGGACCGGGACAGGGGAAACCAATGAGCAGTTCTTC,CASRTGTGETNEQFF
TRBD1,TRBV29-1,few,TRBJ1-1,TGCAGCGTAGCGGGACAGGAGAACACTGAAGCTTTCTTT,CSVAGQENTEAFF
TRBD2,TRBV19,.,TRBJ2-5,TGTGCCAGTAGTGGGGACTACGACGGGACCCAGTACTTC,CASSGDYDGTQYF
.,TRBV7-9,.,TRBJ1-5,TGTGCCAGCAGCTTAGTGGGAGATCAGCCCCAGCATTTT,CASSLVGDQPQHF
TRBD1,TRBV7-9,.,TRBJ1-1,TGTGCCAGCAGCTCACAGGGGACTACTGAAGCTTTCTTT,CASSSQGTTEAFF
.,TRBV29-1,.,TRBJ2-5,TGCAGCGTTGAATCGGGGGAGACCCAGTACTTC,CSVESGETQYF
.,TRBV25-1,few,TRBJ2-3,TGTGCCAGCAGTGAGGCGAATTACGGGGCAGATACGCAGTATTTT,CASSEANYGADTQYF